Listed below are T cell receptor beta chains from one sample, sequenced in a study of vaccination and CD4 T cells after COVID-19. Each CDR3 protein is one row after TCRdb ran MiXCR on the PCR reads. The data hold around 19,000 distinct CDR3 sequences, with 43% observed a single time. These receptors have no identified antigens. The material sequenced was CD4+ T cells from blood, cultured in vitro, taken after SARS-CoV-2 vaccination. These receptors came from a human donor who had recovered from COVID-19. The CDR3 runs from the conserved cysteine through the conserved F or W. A D gene is named only where the DNA matches it firmly. The size field is filled for only some rows; it gives once, few, many or a size class.

j_call v_call d_call clone_size cdr3_nt cdr3_aa
TRBJ2-1 TRBV6-1 TRBD1 - TGTGCCAGCAGGGGTACGGACAGGGCGGGCAATGAGCAGTTCTTC CASRGTDRAGNEQFF
TRBJ1-1 TRBV11-3 - few TGTGCCAGCAGAACCGGGACCGCCAACACTGAAGCTTTCTTT CASRTGTANTEAFF
TRBJ2-2 TRBV20-1 TRBD2 - TGCAGTGCGCGACTAGCGGGAGCGGGCACCGGGGAGCTGTTTTTT CSARLAGAGTGELFF
TRBJ1-5 TRBV7-8 - - TGTGCCAGCAGCTTATCCGGGGGCTATAGCAATCAGCCCCAGCATTTT CASSLSGGYSNQPQHF
TRBJ1-1 TRBV24-1 - few TGTGCCACCAGTGACGGGACGGGTGAAGCTTTCTTT CATSDGTGEAFF
TRBJ2-3 TRBV29-1 - - TGCAGTGCGGGCCCCACAGATACGCAGTATTTT CSAGPTDTQYF
TRBJ2-3 TRBV27 - - TGTGCCAGCCGGAGCCAGAATACGCAGTATTTT CASRSQNTQYF
TRBJ2-7 TRBV7-9 - - TGTGCCAGCAACTCCGGAGCCGGGGGCGAGCAGTACTTC CASNSGAGGEQYF
TRBJ1-6 TRBV20-1 - few TGCAGTGCTGGGACCGGGCTACATGTAGATTCACCCCTCCACTTT CSAGTGLHVDSPLHF
TRBJ2-2 TRBV20-1 - few TGCAGTGCTAGCCGAAGCACCGGGGAGCTGTTTTTT CSASRSTGELFF
TRBJ1-1 TRBV12-3/TRBV12-4 - - TGTGCCAGCGCGTTCTTTACGGACACTGAAGCTTTCTTT CASAFFTDTEAFF
TRBJ1-5 TRBV7-2 - - TGTGCCAGCAGCTTAGTACTAGACCACTATAGCAATCAGCCCCAGCATTTT CASSLVLDHYSNQPQHF
TRBJ1-1 TRBV27 - few TGTGCCAGCAGTTTAGCAGGGAGCTCTGAAGCTTTCTTT CASSLAGSSEAFF
TRBJ1-5 TRBV20-1 - few TGCAGTGCCCTCGGGAGTCTTCAACAGCCCCAGCATTTT CSALGSLQQPQHF
TRBJ2-5 TRBV7-9 TRBD1 few TGTGCCAGCAGCACGACAGGGTCAGAGACCCAGTACTTC CASSTTGSETQYF
TRBJ2-2 TRBV7-6 TRBD1 - TGTGCCAGCAGCCAGGGACAGGGGGTCGGGGAGCTGTTTTTT CASSQGQGVGELFF
TRBJ1-1 TRBV4-3 - - TGCGCCAGCAGCCAAACAGACAGGGAAGCTTTCTTT CASSQTDREAFF
TRBJ1-6 TRBV11-2 TRBD1 - TGTGCCAGCAGCTGCAGGGGGCGGAAATCACCCCTCCACTTT CASSCRGRKSPLHF
TRBJ2-6 TRBV24-1 TRBD2 few TGTGCCACCAGTGATTCGACTAGCGGGAGTATTCGTGGGGCCAACGTCCTGACTTTC CATSDSTSGSIRGANVLTF
TRBJ2-3 TRBV6-1 - - TGTGCTGGAGGAGCAGATACGCAGTATTTT CAGGADTQYF
TRBJ2-3 TRBV20-1 - few TGCAGTGCTAGACCTCTAGGACTCAGCACAGATACGCAGTATTTT CSARPLGLSTDTQYF
TRBJ2-2 TRBV7-8 - - TGTGCCAGCAGCTCTTATAGGGGAGACACCGGGGAGCTGTTTTTT CASSSYRGDTGELFF
TRBJ2-7 TRBV10-3 - - TGTGCCACCAGTCCCCGAGCACCCTACGAGCAGTACTTC CATSPRAPYEQYF
TRBJ2-3 TRBV20-1 - - TGCAGTGCTAGAGGAGGGTGGGGGGACTCTAGCACAGATACGCAGTATTTT CSARGGWGDSSTDTQYF
TRBJ2-2 TRBV4-3 - - TGCGCCAGCAGCCAAGGAGGGGCGAGCACCGGGGAGCTGTTTTTT CASSQGGASTGELFF
TRBJ2-7 TRBV7-9 TRBD2 - TGTGCCAGCAGCAAGTCTGAAGGGAGGGCCGACGAGCAGTACTTC CASSKSEGRADEQYF
TRBJ1-5 TRBV2 TRBD1 - TGTGCCAGCAGTGGGGGCAGGGGGCGAGGTCAGCCCCAGCATTTT CASSGGRGRGQPQHF
TRBJ1-2 TRBV24-1 - - TGTGCCACCAGTGATTCGGCACTCAGGGGTATCGGTGGCTACACCTTC CATSDSALRGIGGYTF
TRBJ1-6 TRBV9 - - TGTGCCAGCAGCACAGGACTTGGGACAAATTCACCCCTCCACTTT CASSTGLGTNSPLHF
TRBJ2-5 TRBV29-1 - - TGCAGCGGGGACCCGGTTGAGGGAAAAGAGACCCAGTACTTC CSGDPVEGKETQYF
TRBJ1-5 TRBV7-9 - - TGTGCCAGCAGTTTAGAAGGGGGGCCCCAGCATTTT CASSLEGGPQHF
TRBJ2-7 TRBV6-1 - - TGTGCCAGCACCCCCCGGGCGACCTCCTACGAGCAGTACTTC CASTPRATSYEQYF
TRBJ2-2 TRBV11-3 TRBD2 once TGTGCCAGCAGCCGGAGACTAGCGGGAGATACCGGGGAGCTGTTTTTT CASSRRLAGDTGELFF
TRBJ2-7 TRBV19 TRBD1 few TGTGCCAGTAGTATTCCCTATGGACAGGGGGCCTACGAGCAGTACTTC CASSIPYGQGAYEQYF
TRBJ1-1 TRBV4-1 TRBD1 - TGCGCCAGCAGCCAACAGGGGGGGGACACTGAAGCTTTCTTT CASSQQGGDTEAFF
TRBJ1-5 TRBV19 TRBD1 few TGTGCCAGTAAAACAGGGGGCCAGGGCAATCAGCCCCAGCATTTT CASKTGGQGNQPQHF
TRBJ2-6 TRBV20-1 - - TGCAGTGCTAGTTCGATCCCAGGCACAACAATTCCTTCTGGGGCCAACGTCCTGACTTTC CSASSIPGTTIPSGANVLTF
TRBJ1-2 TRBV6-1 - - TGTGCCAGCAGTGAAGCGGGCTGGGGGGTGGGCGCGTCCTATGGCTACACCTTC CASSEAGWGVGASYGYTF
TRBJ2-5 TRBV6-2/TRBV6-3 TRBD2 once TGTGCCAGCAGAGGGACTAGCGTTCAGACCCAGTACTTC CASRGTSVQTQYF
TRBJ1-5 TRBV19 - - TGTGCCAGTAGTATAGATTCGTATAGCAATCAGCCCCAGCATTTT CASSIDSYSNQPQHF
TRBJ2-7 TRBV28 TRBD1 - TGTGCCAGCAGTTTCCCCGGACAGGGCGTAACCCTACGAACGCGCGAGCAGTACTTC CASSFPGQGVTLRTREQYF
TRBJ2-7 TRBV6-2/TRBV6-3 - - TGTGCCAGCAGTTACTCGACCAGCTCCTACGAGCAGCACTTC CASSYSTSSYEQHF
TRBJ2-7 TRBV20-1 TRBD1 few TGCAGTGCTGGCAGGGGGAGCTCCTACGAGCAGTACTTC CSAGRGSSYEQYF
TRBJ1-5 TRBV5-6 - - TGTGCCAGCAGCTTGTGGCTGATCGATCAGCCCCAGCATTTT CASSLWLIDQPQHF
TRBJ2-2 TRBV7-2 TRBD2 few TGTGCCAGCAGCTTACTAGCGGGGGGGCCCACCGGGGAGCTGTTTTTT CASSLLAGGPTGELFF
TRBJ2-1 TRBV19 TRBD2 - TGTGCCAGTAGTATCCTAGCGGGGGGACGCAACAATGAGCAGTTCTTC CASSILAGGRNNEQFF
TRBJ2-5 TRBV2 TRBD2 few TGTGCCAGCAGTGAAGTATTAGCGGGAGTAGAGACCCAGTACTTC CASSEVLAGVETQYF